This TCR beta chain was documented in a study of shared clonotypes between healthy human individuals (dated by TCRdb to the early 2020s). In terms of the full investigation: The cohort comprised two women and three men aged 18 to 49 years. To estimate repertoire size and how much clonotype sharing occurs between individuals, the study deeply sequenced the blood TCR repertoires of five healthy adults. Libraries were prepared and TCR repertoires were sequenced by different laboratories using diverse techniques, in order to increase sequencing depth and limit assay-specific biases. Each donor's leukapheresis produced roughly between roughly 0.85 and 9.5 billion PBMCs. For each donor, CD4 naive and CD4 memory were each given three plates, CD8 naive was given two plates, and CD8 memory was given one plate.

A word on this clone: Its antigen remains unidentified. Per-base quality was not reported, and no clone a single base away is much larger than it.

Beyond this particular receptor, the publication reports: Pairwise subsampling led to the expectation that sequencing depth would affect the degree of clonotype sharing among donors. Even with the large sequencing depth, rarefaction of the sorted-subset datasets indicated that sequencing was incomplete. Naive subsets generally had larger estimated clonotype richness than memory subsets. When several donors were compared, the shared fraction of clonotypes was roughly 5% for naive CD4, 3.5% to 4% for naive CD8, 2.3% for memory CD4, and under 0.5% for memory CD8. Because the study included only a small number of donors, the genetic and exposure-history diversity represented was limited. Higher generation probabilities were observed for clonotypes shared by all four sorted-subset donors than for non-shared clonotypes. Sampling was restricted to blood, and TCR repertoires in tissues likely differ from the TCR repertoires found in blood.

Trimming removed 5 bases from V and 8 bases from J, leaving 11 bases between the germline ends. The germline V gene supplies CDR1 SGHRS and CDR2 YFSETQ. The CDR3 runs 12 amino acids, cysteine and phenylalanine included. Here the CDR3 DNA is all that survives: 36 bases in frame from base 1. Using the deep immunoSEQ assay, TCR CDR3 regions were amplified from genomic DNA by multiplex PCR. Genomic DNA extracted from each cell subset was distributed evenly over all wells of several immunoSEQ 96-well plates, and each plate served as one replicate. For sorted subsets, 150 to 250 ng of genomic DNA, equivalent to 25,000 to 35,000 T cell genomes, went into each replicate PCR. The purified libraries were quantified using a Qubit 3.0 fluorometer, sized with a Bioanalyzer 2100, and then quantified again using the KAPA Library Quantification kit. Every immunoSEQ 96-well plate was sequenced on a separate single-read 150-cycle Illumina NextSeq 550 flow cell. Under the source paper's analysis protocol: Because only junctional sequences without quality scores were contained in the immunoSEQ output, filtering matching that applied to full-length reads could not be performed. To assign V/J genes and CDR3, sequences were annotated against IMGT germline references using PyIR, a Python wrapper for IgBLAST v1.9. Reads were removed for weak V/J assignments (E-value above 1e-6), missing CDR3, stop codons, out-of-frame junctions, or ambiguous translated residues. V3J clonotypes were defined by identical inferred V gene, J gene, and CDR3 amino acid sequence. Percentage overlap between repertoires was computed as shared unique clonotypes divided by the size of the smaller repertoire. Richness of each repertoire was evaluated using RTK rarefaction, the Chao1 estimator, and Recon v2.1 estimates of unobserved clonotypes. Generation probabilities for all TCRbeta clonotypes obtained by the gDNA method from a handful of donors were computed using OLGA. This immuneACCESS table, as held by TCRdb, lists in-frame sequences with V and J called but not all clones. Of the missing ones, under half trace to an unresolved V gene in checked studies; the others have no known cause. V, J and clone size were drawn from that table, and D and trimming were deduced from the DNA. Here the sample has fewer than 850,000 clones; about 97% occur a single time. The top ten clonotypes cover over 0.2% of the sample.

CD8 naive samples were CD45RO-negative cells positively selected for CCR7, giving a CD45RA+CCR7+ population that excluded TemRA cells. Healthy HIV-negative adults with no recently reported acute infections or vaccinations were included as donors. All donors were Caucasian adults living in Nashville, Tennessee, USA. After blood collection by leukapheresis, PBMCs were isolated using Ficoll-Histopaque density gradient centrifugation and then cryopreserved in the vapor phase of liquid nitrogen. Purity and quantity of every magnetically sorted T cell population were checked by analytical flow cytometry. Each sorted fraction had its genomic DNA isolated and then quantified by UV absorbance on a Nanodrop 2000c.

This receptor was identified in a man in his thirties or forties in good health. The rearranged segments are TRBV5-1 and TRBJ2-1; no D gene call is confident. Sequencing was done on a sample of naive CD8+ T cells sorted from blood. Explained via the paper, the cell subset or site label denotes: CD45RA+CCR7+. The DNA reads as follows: TGCGCCAGCAGTCTCGACGGAGATGAGCAGTTCTTC. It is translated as CASSLDGDEQFF.